The next 18 T cell receptor beta chains were all read from a single sample in a study of CD8 T cells in ankylosing spondylitis. One entry per CDR3 protein, called by TCRdb with MiXCR from the 5' RACE reads. This sample has some 700,000 distinct CDR3 sequences, with around 19% found just once. For these receptors, no antigen is known. Study observations and caveats: The study identified a TCR beta motif of several highly homologous variants that appeared characteristic of ankylosing spondylitis blood.

Sequences were obtained from blood, either unsorted or a sorted T cell fraction (not recorded which). The receptors derive from a male donor with ankylosing spondylitis.

This clonotype was found once. The chain has TRBV11-1 and TRBJ2-7, with D possibly being TRBD1 (6 bases). Trimming removed 5 bases at V and 3 bases at J, with 14 bases between. Germline V gene sequence: CDR1 SGHAT, CDR2 FQDESV (reference sequence). The CDR3 is 14 residues long. The CDR3 protein is CASSAGVVGYEQYF. For the CDR3, the DNA is TGTGCCAGCAGCGCAGGGGTGGTTGGCTACGAGCAGTACTTC.

The V and J genes are TRBV12-3 or TRBV12-4 and TRBJ2-3, with unresolved D. The CDR3 covers 13 residues. V lost 5 bases and J 5 bases, leaving 11 bases between the germline ends. The CDR3 sequence: CASSPEIQDTQYF. The CDR3 region has the DNA TGTGCCAGCAGTCCTGAGATCCAAGATACGCAGTATTTT.

V usage is TRBV12-3 or TRBV12-4 and J usage is TRBJ2-2, with D possibly TRBD2 on 5 matching bases. The CDR3 runs 12 residues. Trimming removed 2 bases at V and 12 bases at J, with 10 bases between. The CDR3 coding sequence is TGTGCCAGCAGTTTAAGTGACTACAAGCTGTTTTTT. Amino acids: CASSLSDYKLFF.

This clonotype was recorded many times. This chain joins TRBV5-1 and TRBJ2-7, with 7 positions matching TRBD1. The CDR3 contains 12 residues. Germline trimming cut 0 bases from V and 6 bases from J; bases unmatched to any gene: 0. The germline gives CDR1 SGHRS, CDR2 YFSETQ. The CDR3 sequence: CASSLEGAEQYF. CDR3 nucleotide sequence: TGCGCCAGCAGCTTGGAGGGGGCCGAGCAGTACTTC.

The chain couples TRBV5-1 to TRBJ2-7; possibly TRBD1 for D (6 bases). The V and J ends lost 3 bases and 3 bases respectively, with 16 bases between them. The length of the CDR3 is 15 residues. Germline V CDR1 and CDR2: SGHRS, YFSETQ. DNA for the CDR3: TGCGCCAGCAGCTCGGCTCCGGACAGTAACTACGAGCAGTACTTC. Amino acid sequence: CASSSAPDSNYEQYF.

This clonotype was seen a few times. The chain has TRBV11-2 and TRBJ1-1, with TRBD1 identical over 7 bases. Trimming took 3 bases from V and 6 from J; bases not matched to a gene: 7. The CDR3 covers 14 residues. The germline CDR1 and CDR2 sequences are SGHAT and FQNNGV. CDR3: CASSLQQGFAEAFF. The CDR3 DNA reads as TGTGCCAGCAGCTTGCAACAGGGGTTCGCTGAAGCTTTCTTT.

The chain is built from TRBV3-1 and TRBJ1-3; no clear D gene. CDR1 and CDR2 from the germline V gene are LGHDT and YNNKEL (reference sequence). The V end was cut by 1 base, the J end by 2 bases, with 3 bases between. The CDR3 totals 13 residues. The CDR3 protein is CASSQAAGNTIYF. Here the CDR3 DNA reads TGTGCCAGCAGCCAAGCAGCTGGAAACACCATATATTTT.

This clonotype was counted between two and nine times. CDR3: CASSYNPGTSGSGTQYF. The CDR3 DNA is TGTGCCAGCAGCTATAACCCCGGGACTAGCGGGAGCGGTACGCAGTATTTT. The chain combines TRBV7-2 with TRBJ2-3, with TRBD2 matching 14 bases. V shed 4 bases and J 8 bases; nucleotides not matched to a gene: 11. The CDR3 is made up of 17 amino acids. Germline CDR1 reads SGHTA; CDR2 reads FQGNSA.

This clonotype was seen repeatedly, ten times or more. This chain connects TRBV10-3 to TRBJ2-5, with 8 bases lining up with TRBD2. V shed 3 bases, J shed 4 bases, and the junction held 10 bases outside the gene matches. CDR1 ENHRY and CDR2 SYGVKD come from the germline V gene. The CDR3 consists of 16 residues. The CDR3 region is CAISDTTTSVRETQYF. In DNA form, the CDR3 reads TGTGCCATCAGTGATACTACGACTAGCGTGCGAGAGACCCAGTACTTC.

This clonotype was seen more than once but under ten times. The chain links TRBV7-8 to TRBJ2-1; 7 bases align to TRBD2. Germline V CDR1 and CDR2: SGHVS, FQNEAQ. V lost 4 bases, J lost 3 bases, and 9 bases stayed unmatched. The CDR3 is 16 amino acids. This CDR3 reads CASSSGEGPYYNEQFF. CDR3 bases: TGTGCCAGCAGCTCGGGGGAGGGCCCCTACTACAATGAGCAGTTCTTC.

This clonotype was recorded at least ten times. The chain employs TRBV25-1 and TRBJ2-6, with no clear D. Germline CDR1 is MGHDK and CDR2 is SYGVNS. Between the trimmed V and J ends, which lost 6 bases and 0 bases, there was a span of 0 bases. The CDR3 is made up of 12 amino acids. CDR3 amino acids: CASSSGANVLTF. The CDR3, as DNA: TGTGCCAGCAGCTCTGGGGCCAACGTCCTGACTTTC.

The rearrangement uses TRBV6-2 or TRBV6-3 and TRBJ2-7, with TRBD1 matching over 7 bases. CDR3 length: 17 amino acids. Losses at the gene ends were 5 bases for V and 6 bases for J; bases not matched to a gene: 19. Per germline, CDR1 MNHEY and CDR2 SVGEGT. For the CDR3, the DNA is TGTGCCAGCAGTCCCCTCGAGGGGGCAACTAGGACGGGCGAGCAGTACTTC. Translating it yields CASSPLEGATRTGEQYF.

The chain links TRBV12-3 or TRBV12-4 to TRBJ1-2; no clear D. Deletions cut 5 bases from V and 4 bases from J, with 14 bases between. The CDR3 length is 14 residues. This CDR3 reads CASSRLESGYGYTF. The CDR3 DNA sequence: TGTGCCAGCAGTAGGCTCGAGAGTGGCTATGGCTACACCTTC.

This clonotype was counted between two and nine times. The chain couples TRBV7-9 to TRBJ2-1; 7 nucleotides agree with TRBD1. Looked up from germline, CDR1 is SEHNR and CDR2 is FQNEAQ (reference sequence). The V gene end was trimmed by 3 bases and the J gene end by 8 bases; junction bases not matched to a gene: 16. The CDR3 totals 17 residues. CDR3 in amino acids: CASSFGTSPYQGDEQFF. The CDR3 nucleotides are TGTGCCAGCAGCTTCGGGACAAGTCCTTACCAGGGGGATGAGCAGTTCTTC.

This clonotype was seen more than once but under ten times. The rearrangement uses TRBV7-9 and TRBJ1-2, with D tentatively TRBD1 (6 bases). CDR1 is SEHNR and CDR2 is FQNEAQ in the germline V gene (reference sequence). This CDR3 has 15 amino acids. Between the trimmed V and J ends, which lost 4 bases and 11 bases, there was a span of 23 bases. The CDR3 reads CASSSSRDTPEFYTF. In DNA form, the CDR3 reads TGTGCCAGCAGCTCCAGCCGGGACACCCCCGAGTTTTACACCTTC.

The chain uses TRBV12-3 or TRBV12-4 and TRBJ2-7; D perhaps matches TRBD1 (6 bases). The CDR3 spans 14 residues. V lost 8 bases, J lost 2 bases, and 16 bases lay in between. The CDR3 loop reads CASASRGPPYEQYF. CDR3 bases: TGTGCCAGCGCCTCCAGGGGCCCCCCCTACGAGCAGTACTTC.

This clonotype came up a few times. The chain couples TRBV18 to TRBJ2-5; no definite D call. In germline, CDR1 is KGHSH, CDR2 LQKENI. The CDR3 is 12 residues long. V was clipped by 8 bases and J by 5 bases, with 12 bases between them. The DNA of the CDR3 is TGTGCCAGCGAGGAAGGGCCGGAGACCCAGTACTTC. Translating gives CASEEGPETQYF.

This chain connects TRBV5-1 to TRBJ1-1, with unresolved D. Germline V gene data show CDR1 as SGHRS and CDR2 as YFSETQ. V lost 4 bases and J 4 bases, leaving 8 bases between the germline ends. The CDR3 has 12 amino acids. CDR3 nucleotides: TGCGCCAGCAGCAACCAGGCCACTGAAGCTTTCTTT. Translating it yields CASSNQATEAFF. Together with reference TRBV5-1 and TRBJ1-1, the CDR3 gives the full variable domain: KAGVTQTPRYLIKTRGQQVTLSCSPISGHRSVSWYQQTPGQGLQFLFEYFSETQRNKGNFPGRFSGRQFSNSRSEMNVSTLELGDSALYLCASSNQATEAFFGQGTRLTVV.